This T cell receptor (beta chain) is from a study of Ad26.COV2.S vaccination and SARS-CoV-2 variants. Across the study: Of the COV1001 trial arms, the Ad26.COV2.S arm included the donor. The vaccine Ad26.COV2.S was put into the muscle once, or twice with 56 days between. Study-level findings and limits: TCR breadth and depth analyses may have underestimated total T cell responses.

The sample's treatment: roughly 19 received Ad26.COV2.S at low or high dose, single or two shots; about 5 received placebo; per-sample allocation not given. Sample collection was performed on day 63 after the first vaccine or placebo injection. In regard to this clone: Its antigen is not identified.

Some clones are missing from TCRdb's copy, which holds only in-frame ones; the method was immunoSEQ multiplex PCR. The repertoire holds about 410,000 clones, with approximately 90% as singletons. Germline values: CDR1 GTSNPN, CDR2 SVGIG (reference sequence). The CDR3 loop spans 14 amino acids. Trimming shortened V by 1 base and J by 4 bases, and 13 bases separated the two germline ends. This clonotype was sampled from a person between 18 and 65 years old who received the Ad26.COV2.S COVID-19 vaccine or a placebo. The material was peripheral blood, obtained in a trial of Ad26.COV2.S vaccine versus placebo. This chain uses TRBV30 with TRBJ1-1; D possibly corresponds to TRBD1 (5 bases). The CDR3 loop is CAWSGTGPVTEAFF. CDR3 nucleotide sequence: TGTGCCTGGAGTGGAACGGGGCCTGTCACTGAAGCTTTCTTT.